This TCR beta chain was captured in a study of T cell responses to AZD1222 COVID-19 vaccine. For the study at large: Doses given second, at about 4 or about 12 weeks, were pooled.

Regarding the study as a whole: The study reported that nearly half of spike-specific TCRs target unmutated variant regions. Spike-specific TCR breadth and depth grew following two AZD1222 doses. Possibly, clonal diversity was underestimated; donors were largely white British and included more females.

Comment on this clone: Its antigen is unidentified.

Germline CDR1 SNHLY, CDR2 FYNNEI. Trimming cost V 6 bases and J 2 bases, with 11 bases left between them. This CDR3 is 14 amino acids long. The data were produced by immunoSEQ multiplex PCR, yet TCRdb's version contains in-frame clones alone and is incomplete. This table has 150,000 to 200,000 clones, nearly 95% appearing once. The clonotype comes from an adult in good health. The chain is built from TRBV2 and TRBJ1-3; tentatively, D is TRBD1 (5 bases). Sequencing used peripheral blood, obtained on day 0 of AZD1222 vaccination. The CDR3 DNA reads TGTGCCAGCAGCGGGGGGGTGGCTGGAAACACCATATATTTT. It yields the protein CASSGGVAGNTIYF.